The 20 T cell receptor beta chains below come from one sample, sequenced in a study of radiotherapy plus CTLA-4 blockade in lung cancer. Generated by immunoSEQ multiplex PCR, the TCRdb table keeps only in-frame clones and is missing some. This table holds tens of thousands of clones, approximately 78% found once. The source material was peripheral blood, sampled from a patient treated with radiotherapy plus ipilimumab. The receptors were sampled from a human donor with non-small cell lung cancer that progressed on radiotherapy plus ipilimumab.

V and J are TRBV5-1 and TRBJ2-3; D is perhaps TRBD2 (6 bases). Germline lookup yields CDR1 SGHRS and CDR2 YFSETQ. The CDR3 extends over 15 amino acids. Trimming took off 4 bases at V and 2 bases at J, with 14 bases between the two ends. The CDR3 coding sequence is TGCGCCAGCAGCCAACTAGCCCCTCCCACAGATACGCAGTATTTT. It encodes CASSQLAPPTDTQYF.

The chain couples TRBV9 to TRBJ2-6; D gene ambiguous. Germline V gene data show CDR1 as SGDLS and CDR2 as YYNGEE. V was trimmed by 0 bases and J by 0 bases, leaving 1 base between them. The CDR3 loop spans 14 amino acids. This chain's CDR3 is CASSVDSGANVLTF. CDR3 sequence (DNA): TGTGCCAGCAGCGTAGACTCTGGGGCCAACGTCCTGACTTTC. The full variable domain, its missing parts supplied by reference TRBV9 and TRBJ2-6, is DSGVTQTPKHLITATGQRVTLRCSPRSGDLSVYWYQQSLDQGLQFLIQYYNGEERAKGNILERFSAQQFPDLHSELNLSSLELGDSALYFCASSVDSGANVLTFGAGSRLTVL.

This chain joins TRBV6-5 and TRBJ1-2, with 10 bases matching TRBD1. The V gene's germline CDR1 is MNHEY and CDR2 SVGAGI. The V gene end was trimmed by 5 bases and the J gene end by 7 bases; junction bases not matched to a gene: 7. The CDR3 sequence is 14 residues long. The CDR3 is CASSGSTGGIGYTF. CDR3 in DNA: TGTGCCAGCAGTGGCTCGACAGGGGGCATTGGCTACACCTTC.

This chain's CDR3 is CAWGGVGTEAFF. Here the CDR3 DNA reads TGTGCCTGGGGGGGGGTCGGAACTGAAGCTTTCTTT. This chain joins TRBV30 and TRBJ1-1, with a tentative D call TRBD1 (5 bases). V was clipped by 5 bases and J by 5 bases, with 12 bases between them. The CDR3 sequence is 12 residues long. The germline V gene encodes CDR1 GTSNPN and CDR2 SVGIG (reference sequence).

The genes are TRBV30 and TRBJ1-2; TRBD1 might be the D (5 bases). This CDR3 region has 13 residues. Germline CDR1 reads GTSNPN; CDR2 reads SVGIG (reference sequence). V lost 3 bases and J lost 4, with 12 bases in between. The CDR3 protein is CAWRQGESYGYTF. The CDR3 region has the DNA TGTGCCTGGAGGCAGGGCGAAAGCTATGGCTACACCTTC.

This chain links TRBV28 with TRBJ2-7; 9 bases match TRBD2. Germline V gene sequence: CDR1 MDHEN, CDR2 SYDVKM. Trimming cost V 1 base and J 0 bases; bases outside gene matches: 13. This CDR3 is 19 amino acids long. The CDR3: CASSLSGTLTSGRSYEQYF. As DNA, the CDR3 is TGTGCCAGCAGTTTATCAGGGACGCTAACTAGCGGGCGCTCCTACGAGCAGTACTTC.

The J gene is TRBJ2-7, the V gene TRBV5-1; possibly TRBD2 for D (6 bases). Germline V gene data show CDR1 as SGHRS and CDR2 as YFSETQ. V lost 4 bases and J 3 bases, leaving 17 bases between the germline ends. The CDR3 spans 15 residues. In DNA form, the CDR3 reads TGCGCCAGCAGCCCCACCGGGGGTTCGATCTACGAGCAGTACGTC. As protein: CASSPTGGSIYEQYV.

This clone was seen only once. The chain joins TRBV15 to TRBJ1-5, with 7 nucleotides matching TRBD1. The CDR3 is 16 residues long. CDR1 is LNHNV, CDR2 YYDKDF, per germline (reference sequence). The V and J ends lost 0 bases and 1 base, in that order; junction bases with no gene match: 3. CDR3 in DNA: TGTGCCACCAGCAGAGATCGGGACAGCAGCAATCAGCCCCAGCATTTT. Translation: CATSRDRDSSNQPQHF.

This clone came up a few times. DNA for the CDR3: TGCGCCAGCAGCTTCACAGGGTTAGGAAACACCATATATTTT. Translation: CASSFTGLGNTIYF. This sequence joins TRBV5-1 and TRBJ1-3; the D gene is possibly TRBD1 (6 bases). Germline CDR1 reads SGHRS; CDR2 reads YFSETQ. The CDR3 has 14 amino acids. Trimming pared 2 bases from V and 4 bases from J, leaving 10 bases between.

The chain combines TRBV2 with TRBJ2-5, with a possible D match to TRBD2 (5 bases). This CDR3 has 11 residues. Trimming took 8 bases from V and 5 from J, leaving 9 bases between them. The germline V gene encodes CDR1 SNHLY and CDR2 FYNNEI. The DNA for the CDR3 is TGTGCCAGCCGATCGGGGGAGACCCAGTACTTC. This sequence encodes CASRSGETQYF.

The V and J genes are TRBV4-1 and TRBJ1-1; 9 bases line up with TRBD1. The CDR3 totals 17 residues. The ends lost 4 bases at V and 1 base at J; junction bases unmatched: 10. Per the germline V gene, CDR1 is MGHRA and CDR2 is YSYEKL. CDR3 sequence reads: CASSRKQGAVGNTEAFF. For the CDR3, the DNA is TGCGCCAGCAGCCGAAAACAGGGGGCGGTCGGGAACACTGAAGCTTTCTTT.

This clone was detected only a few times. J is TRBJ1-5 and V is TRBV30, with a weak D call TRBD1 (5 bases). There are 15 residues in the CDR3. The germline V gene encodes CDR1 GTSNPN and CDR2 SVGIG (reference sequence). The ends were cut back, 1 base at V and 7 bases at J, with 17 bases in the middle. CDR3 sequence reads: CAWSDGGREWQPQHF. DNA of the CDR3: TGTGCCTGGAGTGATGGAGGCAGGGAGTGGCAGCCCCAGCATTTT.

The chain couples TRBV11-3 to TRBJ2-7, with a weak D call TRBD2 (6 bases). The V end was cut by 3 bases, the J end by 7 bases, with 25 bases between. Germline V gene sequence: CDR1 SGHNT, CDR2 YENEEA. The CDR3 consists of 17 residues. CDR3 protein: CASSFRSMTKGAGEQYV. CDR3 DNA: TGTGCCAGCAGCTTCAGATCAATGACAAAGGGTGCGGGGGAGCAGTACGTC.

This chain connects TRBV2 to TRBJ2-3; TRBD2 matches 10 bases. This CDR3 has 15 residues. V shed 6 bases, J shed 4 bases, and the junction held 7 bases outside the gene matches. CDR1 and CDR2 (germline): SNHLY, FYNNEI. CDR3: CASSTSGMAADTQYF. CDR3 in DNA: TGTGCCAGCAGCACTAGCGGGATGGCGGCAGATACGCAGTATTTT.

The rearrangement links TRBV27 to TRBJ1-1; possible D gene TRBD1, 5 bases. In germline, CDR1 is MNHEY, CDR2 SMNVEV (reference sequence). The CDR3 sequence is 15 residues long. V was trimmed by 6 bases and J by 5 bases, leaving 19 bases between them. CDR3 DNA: TGTGCCAGCAGACTCTCACTTCAGGGTATTACTGAAGCTTTCTTT. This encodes CASRLSLQGITEAFF.

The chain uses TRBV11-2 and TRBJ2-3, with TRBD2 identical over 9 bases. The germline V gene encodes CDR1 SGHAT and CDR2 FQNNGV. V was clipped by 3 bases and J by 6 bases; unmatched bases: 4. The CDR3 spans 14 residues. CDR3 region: CASSFSGRRDTQYF. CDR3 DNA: TGTGCCAGCAGCTTCAGCGGGAGGAGGGATACGCAGTATTTT.

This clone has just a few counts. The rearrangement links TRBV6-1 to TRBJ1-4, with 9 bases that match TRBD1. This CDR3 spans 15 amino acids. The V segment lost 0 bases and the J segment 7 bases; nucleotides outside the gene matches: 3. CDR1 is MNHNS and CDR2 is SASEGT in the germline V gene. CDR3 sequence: CASSEATGGFEKLFF. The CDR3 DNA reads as TGTGCCAGCAGTGAAGCCACAGGGGGCTTTGAAAAACTGTTTTTT.

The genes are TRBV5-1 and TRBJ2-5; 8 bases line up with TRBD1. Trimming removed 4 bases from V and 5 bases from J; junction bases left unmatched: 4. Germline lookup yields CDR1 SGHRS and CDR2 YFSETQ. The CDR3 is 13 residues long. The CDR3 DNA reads TGCGCCAGCAGCATGACAGGGGACGAGACCCAGTACTTC. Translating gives CASSMTGDETQYF.

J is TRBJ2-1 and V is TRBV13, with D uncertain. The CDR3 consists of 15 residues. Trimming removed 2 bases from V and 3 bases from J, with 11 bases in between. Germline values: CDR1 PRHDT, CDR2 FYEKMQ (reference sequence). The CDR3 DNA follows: TGTGCCAGCAGCTTACCTTCCGCCTACTACAATGAGCAGTTCTTC. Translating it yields CASSLPSAYYNEQFF.

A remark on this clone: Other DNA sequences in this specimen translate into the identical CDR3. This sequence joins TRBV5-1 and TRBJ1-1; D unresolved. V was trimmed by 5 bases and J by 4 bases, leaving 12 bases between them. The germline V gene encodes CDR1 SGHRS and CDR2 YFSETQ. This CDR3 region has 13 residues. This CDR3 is CASSSLGGTEAFF. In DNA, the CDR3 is TGCGCCAGCAGTTCGCTGGGTGGCACTGAAGCTTTCTTT.